The rows below give T cell receptor beta chains drawn from one sample of a study of PD-1 blockade in classical Hodgkin lymphoma. Measured with immunoSEQ multiplex PCR; TCRdb has only the in-frame clones, and not every one. The sample has around 50,000 clones; around 76% are singletons. The source was peripheral blood mononuclear cells (PBMCs), collected before the fourth cycle of nivolumab. The receptor source for this set is a human donor with classical Hodgkin lymphoma. The CDR3 runs from the conserved cysteine through the conserved F or W. D genes are given only for firm matches. Size tells how often a clone was seen (once, few, many) or the class of an expanded clone, and some rows leave it out.

NA,TRBD1,TRBJ2-5,TRBV5-4,TGTGCCAGCAGCCCTCTGACAGGGGGAGAGACCCAGTACTTC,CASSPLTGGETQYF
NA,TRBD1,TRBJ1-2,TRBV10-2,TGCGCCAGCAGTGAGTTTTTCGACAGGGGTATCTATGGCTACACCTTC,CASSEFFDRGIYGYTF
NA,NA,TRBJ2-2,TRBV7-7,TGTGCTAGCAGCTTAGGCTCAGGGTACACCGGGGAGCTGTTTTTT,CASSLGSGYTGELFF
many,TRBD2,TRBJ2-2,TRBV7-2,TGTGCCAGCAGCTTCGGTAGCGGGAGCTCCGGGGAGCTGTTTTTT,CASSFGSGSSGELFF
few,TRBD2,TRBJ2-7,TRBV6-6,TGTGCCAGCAGTTACGGGGGACTAGCGCGAGAGCAGTACTTC,CASSYGGLAREQYF
NA,NA,TRBJ1-5,TRBV7-9,TGTGCCAGCAGCCGCCCGGGCCAACCTTATAGCAATCAGCCCCAGCATTTT,CASSRPGQPYSNQPQHF
once,NA,TRBJ2-5,TRBV4-1,TGCGCCAGCAGCCTATCCTGGGGAAGAAAAGAGACCCAGTACTTC,CASSLSWGRKETQYF
NA,NA,TRBJ2-7,TRBV27,TGTGCCAGCAGCTACTATCCCATAGGAGACGGCTTGCACGAGCAGTACTTC,CASSYYPIGDGLHEQYF
NA,TRBD1,TRBJ1-5,TRBV5-6,TGTGCCAGCAGCTTGGGACAGGGGTTCAATCAGCCCCAGCATTTT,CASSLGQGFNQPQHF
NA,NA,TRBJ1-4,TRBV21-1,TGTGCCAGCAGCAAATTGAGTAGGGACGGGGAAAAACTGTTTTTT,CASSKLSRDGEKLFF
many,NA,TRBJ2-6,TRBV13,TGTGCCAGCAGACATAAGGGCTCTGGGGCCAACGTCCTGACTTTC,CASRHKGSGANVLTF
NA,NA,TRBJ1-1,TRBV9,TGTGCCAGCAGCGAAACGGGGTGGGTTGGCACTGAAGCTTTCTTT,CASSETGWVGTEAFF
NA,NA,TRBJ2-7,TRBV28,TGTGCCAGCAGACCCGGTCAGTCTCCCGAGCAGTACTTC,CASRPGQSPEQYF
NA,NA,TRBJ1-3,TRBV2,TGTGCCAGCAGTGTCCTTGGAAACACCATATATTTT,CASSVLGNTIYF
NA,NA,TRBJ2-7,TRBV28,TGTGCCAGCAGTTTATCCCTGGGTTCCTCCTTACGAGGGCAGTACTTC,CASSLSLGSSLRGQYF
NA,NA,TRBJ2-7,TRBV21-1,TGTGCCAGCACCCCGACCATGTTCGCGGGAGCCTCCCCTTATGAGCAGTACTTC,CASTPTMFAGASPYEQYF
NA,NA,TRBJ2-5,TRBV15,TGTGCCACCAGCAGAGACAGAGTACAAGAGACCCAGTACTTC,CATSRDRVQETQYF
NA,TRBD2,TRBJ2-2,TRBV6-6,TGTGCCAGCCACCGACTAGCGGGAGTCGGCGAGCTGTTTTTT,CASHRLAGVGELFF
NA,NA,TRBJ2-7,TRBV5-1,TGCGCCAGCAGCTTGGTCGGGGTCTACGAGCAGTACTTC,CASSLVGVYEQYF
NA,TRBD1,TRBJ2-7,TRBV10-2,TGCGCCAGCAGTGACTCAGGGGGCTACGAGCAGTACTTC,CASSDSGGYEQYF
NA,TRBD1,TRBJ2-7,TRBV5-1,TGCGCCAGCAGCTCAACAGGGGAGAGTGACTACGAGCAGTACTTC,CASSSTGESDYEQYF
NA,TRBD1,TRBJ1-2,TRBV15,TGTGCCACCAGCAGAGGGGACAGGGACTCCGGCTACACCTTC,CATSRGDRDSGYTF
NA,NA,TRBJ1-4,TRBV4-2,TGTGCCAGCAGCCAAGTCTGGGGAGGTTCTGAAAAACTGTTTTTT,CASSQVWGGSEKLFF
few,NA,TRBJ1-3,TRBV7-2,TGTGCCAGCAGCTTAGGGTCGGATTCTGGAAACACCATATATTTT,CASSLGSDSGNTIYF
NA,NA,TRBJ2-5,TRBV5-1,TGCGCCAGCAGCCCTGGGTCTTCCAGGGGGGACGAGACCCAGTACTTC,CASSPGSSRGDETQYF
few,TRBD1,TRBJ1-5,TRBV2,TGTGCCAGCAGCAAGGACAGGGCGTCCGACCTGCCCCAGCATTTT,CASSKDRASDLPQHF
few,TRBD1,TRBJ2-3,TRBV28,TGTGCCAGCAGTTTTGCCCAGGGGGCTGGCACAGATACGCAGTATTTT,CASSFAQGAGTDTQYF
NA,TRBD1,TRBJ2-1,TRBV7-9,TGTGCCAGCAGCGAACTGACAGGGGTATTACATGAGCAGTTCTTC,CASSELTGVLHEQFF
NA,TRBD2,TRBJ2-3,TRBV5-1,TGCGCCAGCAGCTTGGCCAGCTCTAGCGGGAACACAGATACGCAGTATTTT,CASSLASSSGNTDTQYF
NA,NA,TRBJ2-3,TRBV6-5,TGTGCCAGCAGGCCCCCGGGGCTGGAGGAGGATACGCAGTATTTT,CASRPPGLEEDTQYF
NA,TRBD1,TRBJ2-3,TRBV5-1,TGCGCCAGCAGCTCACAGGGGCCTAGCACAGATACGCAGTATTTT,CASSSQGPSTDTQYF
NA,NA,TRBJ2-1,TRBV11-3,TGTGCCAGCAGCTTAGAAGCATGGAGCTCCCCTGAGCAGTTCTTC,CASSLEAWSSPEQFF
NA,NA,TRBJ1-4,TRBV7-2,TGTGCCAGCAGCTCACAGGGACCCGCAACTAATGAAAAACTGTTTTTT,CASSSQGPATNEKLFF
NA,NA,TRBJ2-3,TRBV5-1,TGCGCCAGCAGCTTGGCCTACTTCACAGATACGCAGTATTTT,CASSLAYFTDTQYF
NA,TRBD1,TRBJ2-2,TRBV11-3,TGTGCCAGCAGCGTCGGACAGGGGGCGACCGGGGAGCTGTTTTTT,CASSVGQGATGELFF
once,NA,TRBJ1-4,TRBV9,TGTGCCAGCAGCGTAGGCATGTATAATGAAAAACTGTTTTTT,CASSVGMYNEKLFF
NA,NA,TRBJ2-5,TRBV4-2,TGTGCCAGCAGCCAAGAGGGTTCTGGTGAGACCCAGTACTTC,CASSQEGSGETQYF
NA,TRBD2,TRBJ2-1,TRBV11-3,TGTGCCACCAGCCTCACTAGCGGGAGCAATGAGCAGTTCTTC,CATSLTSGSNEQFF
NA,NA,TRBJ1-2,TRBV4-3,TGCGCCAGCAGCCCCCTCTTGGGGTTGGACTATGGCTACACCTTC,CASSPLLGLDYGYTF
NA,NA,TRBJ2-7,TRBV4-2,TGTGCCAGCAGCCAAGAGGCGGGGATCTACGAGCAGTACTTC,CASSQEAGIYEQYF
NA,NA,TRBJ1-5,TRBV19,TGTGCCAGTAGTATATTGGGGGGACGGCAGCCCCAGCATTTT,CASSILGGRQPQHF
NA,NA,TRBJ1-4,TRBV7-9,TGTGCCAGCAGCTTAGTGGCAGGGCCTTCTAATGAAAAACTGTTTTTT,CASSLVAGPSNEKLFF
NA,TRBD1,TRBJ2-5,TRBV6-1,TGTGCCAGCAGGACAGGGTCCTTCCAAGAGACCCAGTACTTC,CASRTGSFQETQYF
NA,TRBD2,TRBJ2-3,TRBV7-8,TGTGCCAGCAGCTTGCGGGAGGGTGGCACAGATACGCAGTATTTT,CASSLREGGTDTQYF
NA,NA,TRBJ2-1,TRBV28,TGTGCCAGCAACGTGGGCCGGGTAGCGAACAATGAGCAGTTCTTC,CASNVGRVANNEQFF
NA,NA,TRBJ1-2,TRBV6-5,TGTGCCAGCAGCTCTCTAGGGGGTTTTGATGGCTACACCTTC,CASSSLGGFDGYTF